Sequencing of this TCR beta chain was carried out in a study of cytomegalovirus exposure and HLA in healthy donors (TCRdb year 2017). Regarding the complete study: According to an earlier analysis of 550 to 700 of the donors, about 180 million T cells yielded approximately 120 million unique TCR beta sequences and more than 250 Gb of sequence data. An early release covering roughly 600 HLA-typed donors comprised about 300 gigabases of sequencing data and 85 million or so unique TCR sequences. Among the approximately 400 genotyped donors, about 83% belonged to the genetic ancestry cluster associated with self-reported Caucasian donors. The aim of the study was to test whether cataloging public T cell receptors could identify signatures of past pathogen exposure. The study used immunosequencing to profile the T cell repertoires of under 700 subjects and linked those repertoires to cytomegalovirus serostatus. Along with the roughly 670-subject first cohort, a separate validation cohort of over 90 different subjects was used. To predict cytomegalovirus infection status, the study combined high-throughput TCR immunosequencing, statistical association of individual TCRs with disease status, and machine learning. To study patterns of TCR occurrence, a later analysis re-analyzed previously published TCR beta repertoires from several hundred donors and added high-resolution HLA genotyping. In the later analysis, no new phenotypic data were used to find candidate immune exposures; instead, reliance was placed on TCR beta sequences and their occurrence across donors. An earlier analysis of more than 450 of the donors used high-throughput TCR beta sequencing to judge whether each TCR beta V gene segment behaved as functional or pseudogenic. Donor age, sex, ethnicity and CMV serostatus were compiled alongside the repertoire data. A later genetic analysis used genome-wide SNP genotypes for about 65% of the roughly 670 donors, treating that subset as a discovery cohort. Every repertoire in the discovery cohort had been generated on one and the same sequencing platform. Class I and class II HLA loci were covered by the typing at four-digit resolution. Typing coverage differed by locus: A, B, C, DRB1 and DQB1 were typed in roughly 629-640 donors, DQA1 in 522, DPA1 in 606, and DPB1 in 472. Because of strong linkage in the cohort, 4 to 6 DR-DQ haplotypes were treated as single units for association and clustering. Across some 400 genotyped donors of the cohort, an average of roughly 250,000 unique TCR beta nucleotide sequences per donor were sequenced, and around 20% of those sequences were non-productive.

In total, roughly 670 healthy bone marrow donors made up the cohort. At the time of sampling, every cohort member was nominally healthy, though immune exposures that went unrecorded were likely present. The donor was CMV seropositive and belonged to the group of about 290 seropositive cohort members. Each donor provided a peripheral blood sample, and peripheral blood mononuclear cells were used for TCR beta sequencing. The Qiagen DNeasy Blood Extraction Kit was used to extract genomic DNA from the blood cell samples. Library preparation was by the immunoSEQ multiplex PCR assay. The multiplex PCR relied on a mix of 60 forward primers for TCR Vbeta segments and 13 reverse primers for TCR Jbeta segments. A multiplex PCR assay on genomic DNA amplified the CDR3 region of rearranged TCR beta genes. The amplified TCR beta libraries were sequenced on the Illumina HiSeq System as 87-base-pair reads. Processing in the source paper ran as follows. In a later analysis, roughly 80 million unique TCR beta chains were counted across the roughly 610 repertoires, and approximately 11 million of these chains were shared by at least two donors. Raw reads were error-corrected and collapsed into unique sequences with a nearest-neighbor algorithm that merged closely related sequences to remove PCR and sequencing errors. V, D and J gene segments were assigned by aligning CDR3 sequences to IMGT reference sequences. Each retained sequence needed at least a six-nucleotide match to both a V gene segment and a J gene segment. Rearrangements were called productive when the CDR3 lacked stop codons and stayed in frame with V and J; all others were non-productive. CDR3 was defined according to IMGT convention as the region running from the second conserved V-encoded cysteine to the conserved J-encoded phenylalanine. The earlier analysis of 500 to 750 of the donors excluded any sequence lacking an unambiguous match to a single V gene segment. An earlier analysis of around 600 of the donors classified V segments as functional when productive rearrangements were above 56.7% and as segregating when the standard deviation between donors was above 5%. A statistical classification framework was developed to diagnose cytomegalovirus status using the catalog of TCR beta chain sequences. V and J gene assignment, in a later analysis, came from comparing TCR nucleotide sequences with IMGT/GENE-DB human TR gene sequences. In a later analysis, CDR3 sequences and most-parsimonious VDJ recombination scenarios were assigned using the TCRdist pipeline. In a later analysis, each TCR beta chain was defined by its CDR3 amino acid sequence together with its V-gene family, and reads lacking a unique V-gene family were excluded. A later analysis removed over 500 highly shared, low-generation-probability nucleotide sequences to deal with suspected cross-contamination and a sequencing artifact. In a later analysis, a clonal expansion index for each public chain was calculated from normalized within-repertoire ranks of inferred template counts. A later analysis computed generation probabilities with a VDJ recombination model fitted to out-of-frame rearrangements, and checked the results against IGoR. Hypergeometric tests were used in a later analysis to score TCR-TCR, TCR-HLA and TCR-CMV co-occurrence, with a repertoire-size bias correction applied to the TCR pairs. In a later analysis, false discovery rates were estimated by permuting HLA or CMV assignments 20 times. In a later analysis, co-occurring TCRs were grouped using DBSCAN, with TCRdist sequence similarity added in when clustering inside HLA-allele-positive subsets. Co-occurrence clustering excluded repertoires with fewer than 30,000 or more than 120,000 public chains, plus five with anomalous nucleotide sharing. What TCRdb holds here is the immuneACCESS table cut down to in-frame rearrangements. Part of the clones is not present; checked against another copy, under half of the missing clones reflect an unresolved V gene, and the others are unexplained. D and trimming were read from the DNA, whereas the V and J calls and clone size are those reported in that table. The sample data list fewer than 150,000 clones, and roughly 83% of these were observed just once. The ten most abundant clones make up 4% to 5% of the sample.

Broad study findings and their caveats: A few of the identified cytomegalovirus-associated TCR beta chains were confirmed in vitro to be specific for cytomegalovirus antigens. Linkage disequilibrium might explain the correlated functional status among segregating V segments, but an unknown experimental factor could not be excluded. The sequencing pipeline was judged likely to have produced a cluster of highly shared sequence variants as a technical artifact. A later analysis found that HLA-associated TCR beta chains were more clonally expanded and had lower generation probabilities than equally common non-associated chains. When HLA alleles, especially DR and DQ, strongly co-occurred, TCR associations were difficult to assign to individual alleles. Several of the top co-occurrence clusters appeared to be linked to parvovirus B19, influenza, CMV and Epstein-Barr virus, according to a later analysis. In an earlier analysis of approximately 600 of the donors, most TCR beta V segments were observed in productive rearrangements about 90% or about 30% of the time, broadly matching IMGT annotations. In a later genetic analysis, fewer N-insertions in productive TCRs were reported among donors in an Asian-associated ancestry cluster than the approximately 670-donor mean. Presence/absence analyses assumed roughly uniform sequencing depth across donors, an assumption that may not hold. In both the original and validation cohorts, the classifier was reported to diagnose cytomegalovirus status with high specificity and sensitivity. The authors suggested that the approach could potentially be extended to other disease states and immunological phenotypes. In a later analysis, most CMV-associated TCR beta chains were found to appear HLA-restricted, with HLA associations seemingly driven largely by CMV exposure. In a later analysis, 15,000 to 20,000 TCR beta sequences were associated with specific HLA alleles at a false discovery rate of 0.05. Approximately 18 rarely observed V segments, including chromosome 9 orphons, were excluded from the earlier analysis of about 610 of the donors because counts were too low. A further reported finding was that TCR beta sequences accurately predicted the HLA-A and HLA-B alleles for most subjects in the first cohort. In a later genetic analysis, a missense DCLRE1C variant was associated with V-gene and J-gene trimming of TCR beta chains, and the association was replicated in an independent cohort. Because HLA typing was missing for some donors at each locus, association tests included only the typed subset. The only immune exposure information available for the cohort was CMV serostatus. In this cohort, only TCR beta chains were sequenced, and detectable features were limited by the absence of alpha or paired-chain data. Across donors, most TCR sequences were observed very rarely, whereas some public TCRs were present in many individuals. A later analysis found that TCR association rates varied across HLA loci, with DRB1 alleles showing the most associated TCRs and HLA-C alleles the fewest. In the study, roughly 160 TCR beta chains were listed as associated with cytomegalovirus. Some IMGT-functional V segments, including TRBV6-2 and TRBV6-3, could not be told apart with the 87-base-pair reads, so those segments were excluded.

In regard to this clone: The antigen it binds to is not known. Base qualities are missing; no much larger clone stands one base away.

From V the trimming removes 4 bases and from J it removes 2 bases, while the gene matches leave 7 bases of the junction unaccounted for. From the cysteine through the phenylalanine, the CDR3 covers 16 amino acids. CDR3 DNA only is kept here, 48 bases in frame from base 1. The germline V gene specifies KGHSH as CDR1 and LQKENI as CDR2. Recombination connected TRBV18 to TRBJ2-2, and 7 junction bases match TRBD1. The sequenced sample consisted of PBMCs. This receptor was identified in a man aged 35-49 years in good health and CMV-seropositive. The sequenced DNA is TGTGCCAGCTCACTTACTACAGGGGTCAACACCGGGGAGCTGTTTTTT. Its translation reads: CASSLTTGVNTGELFF. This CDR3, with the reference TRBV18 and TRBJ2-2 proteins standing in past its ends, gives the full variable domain NAGVMQNPRHLVRRRGQEARLRCSPMKGHSHVYWYRQLPEEGLKFMVYLQKENIIDESGMPKERFSAEFPKEGPSILRIQQVVRGDSAAYFCASSLTTGVNTGELFFGEGSRLTVL.